This T cell receptor beta chain was sequenced in a study of shared clonotypes between healthy human individuals. Study details: Donors, aged 18 to 49, were a couple of women and three men. Study-wide points: Shared clonotypes: 4.5% to 5% naive CD4, about 3.5% naive CD8, less than 2.5% memory CD4, under 0.45% memory CD8. Limited genetic and exposure-history diversity came from having few donors.

CD45RO-negative CD8 cells positively selected for CCR7 made up the naive population, which excluded terminally differentiated effector memory CD45RA+ cells. This clone has more than one count but fewer than ten. Its cognate antigen is unknown. Generated by immunoSEQ multiplex PCR, the TCRdb table keeps only in-frame clones and is missing some. The sample has more than 550,000 clones, 90% to 95% seen once. Sequenced input: naive CD8+ T cells sorted from blood. The source is a man aged 25 to 40 in good health.

CDR3 nucleotides: TGCGCCAGCAGCCAAGATCCACAGGGAGGATCCGGGGAGCTGTTTTTT. This gives the protein CASSQDPQGGSGELFF. The chain uses TRBV4-3 and TRBJ2-2, with D tentatively TRBD1 or TRBD2 (6 bases each). Between the trimmed V and J ends, which lost 0 bases and 6 bases, there was a span of 14 bases. The CDR3 length is 16 residues. Germline CDR1 and CDR2: LGHNA and YSLEER.